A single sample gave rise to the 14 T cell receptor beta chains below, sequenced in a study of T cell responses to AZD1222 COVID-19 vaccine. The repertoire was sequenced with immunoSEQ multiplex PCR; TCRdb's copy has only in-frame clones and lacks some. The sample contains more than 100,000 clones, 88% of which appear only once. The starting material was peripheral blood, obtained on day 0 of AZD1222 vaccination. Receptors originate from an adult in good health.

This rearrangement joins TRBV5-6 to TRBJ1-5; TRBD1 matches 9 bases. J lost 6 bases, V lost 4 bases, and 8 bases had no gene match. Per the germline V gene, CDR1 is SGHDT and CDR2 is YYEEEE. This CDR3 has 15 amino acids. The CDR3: CASSLAGQGTQPQHF. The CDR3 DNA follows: TGTGCCAGCAGCCTGGCGGGACAGGGTACTCAGCCCCAGCATTTT.

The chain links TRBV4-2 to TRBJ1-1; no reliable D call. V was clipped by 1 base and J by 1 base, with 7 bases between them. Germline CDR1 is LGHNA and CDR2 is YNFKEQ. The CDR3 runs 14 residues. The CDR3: CASSQVQSNTEAFF. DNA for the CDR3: TGTGCCAGCAGCCAAGTACAGTCGAACACTGAAGCTTTCTTT.

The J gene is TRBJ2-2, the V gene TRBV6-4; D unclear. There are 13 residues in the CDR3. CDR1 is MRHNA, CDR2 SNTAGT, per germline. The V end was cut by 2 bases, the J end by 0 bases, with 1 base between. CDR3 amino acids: CASSDANTGELFF. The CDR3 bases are TGTGCCAGCAGTGACGCGAACACCGGGGAGCTGTTTTTT.

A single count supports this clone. Written as DNA, the CDR3 is TGTGCCAGCAGCTTAGCCCCCGACCGAACCAGAACTGAAGCCGTTCTCACTGAAGCTTTCTTT. Translating gives CASSLAPDRTRTEAVLTEAFF. The V gene is TRBV7-6, the J gene TRBJ1-1; D is undetermined. This CDR3 is built from 21 residues. Trimming left V 0 bases short and J 4 bases short, with 30 bases between. The germline V gene encodes CDR1 SGHVS and CDR2 FNYEAQ.

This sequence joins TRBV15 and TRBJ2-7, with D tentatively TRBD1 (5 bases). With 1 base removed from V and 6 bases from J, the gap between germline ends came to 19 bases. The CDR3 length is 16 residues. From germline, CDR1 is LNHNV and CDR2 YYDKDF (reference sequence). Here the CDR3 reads CATSRGTQGPHGEQYF. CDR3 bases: TGTGCCACCAGCAGAGGGACGCAGGGTCCTCACGGCGAGCAGTACTTC. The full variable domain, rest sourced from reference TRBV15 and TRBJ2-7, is DAMVIQNPRYQVTQFGKPVTLSCSQTLNHNVMYWYQQKSSQAPKLLFHYYDKDFNNEADTPDNFQSRRPNTSFCFLDIRSPGLGDTAMYLCATSRGTQGPHGEQYFGPGTRLTVT.

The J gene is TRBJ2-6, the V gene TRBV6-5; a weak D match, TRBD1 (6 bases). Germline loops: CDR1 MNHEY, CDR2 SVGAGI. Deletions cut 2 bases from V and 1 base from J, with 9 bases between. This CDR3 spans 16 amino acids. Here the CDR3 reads CASSYVGASGANVLTF. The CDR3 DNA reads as TGTGCCAGCAGTTACGTGGGGGCGTCTGGGGCCAACGTCCTGACTTTC.

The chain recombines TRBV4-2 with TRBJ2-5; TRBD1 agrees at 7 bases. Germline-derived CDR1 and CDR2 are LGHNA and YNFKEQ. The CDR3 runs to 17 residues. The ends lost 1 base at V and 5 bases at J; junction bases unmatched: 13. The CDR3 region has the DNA TGTGCCAGCAGCCAAGGGAGACAGGGTTGGAGAGGTGAGACCCAGTACTTC. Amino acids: CASSQGRQGWRGETQYF.

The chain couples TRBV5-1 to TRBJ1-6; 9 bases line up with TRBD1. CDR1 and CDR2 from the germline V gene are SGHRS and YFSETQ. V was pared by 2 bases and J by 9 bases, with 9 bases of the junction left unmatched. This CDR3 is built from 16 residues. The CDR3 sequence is CASSLPVQGALSPLHF. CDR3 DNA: TGCGCCAGCAGCTTACCCGTACAGGGGGCGCTTTCACCCCTCCACTTT.

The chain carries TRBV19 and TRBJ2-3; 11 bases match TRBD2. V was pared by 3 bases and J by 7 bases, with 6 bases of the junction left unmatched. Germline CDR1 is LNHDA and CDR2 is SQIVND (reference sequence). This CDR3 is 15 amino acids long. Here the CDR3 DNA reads TGTGCCAGTAGTATTATAGCGGGGGGGCGGAATACGCAGTATTTT. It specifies CASSIIAGGRNTQYF.

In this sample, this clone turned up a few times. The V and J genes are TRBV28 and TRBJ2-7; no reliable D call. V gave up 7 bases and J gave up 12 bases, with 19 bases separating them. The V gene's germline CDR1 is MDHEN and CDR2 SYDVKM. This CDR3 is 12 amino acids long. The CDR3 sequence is CASKRTPGSPYF. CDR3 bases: TGTGCCAGCAAGAGGACGCCGGGCTCCCCGTACTTC.

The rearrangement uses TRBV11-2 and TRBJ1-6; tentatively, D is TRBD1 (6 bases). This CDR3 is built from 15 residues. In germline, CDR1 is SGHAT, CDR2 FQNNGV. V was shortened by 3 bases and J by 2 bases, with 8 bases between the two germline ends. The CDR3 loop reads CASSLGGTYNSPLHF. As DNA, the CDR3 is TGTGCCAGCAGCTTGGGGGGCACCTATAATTCACCCCTCCACTTT.

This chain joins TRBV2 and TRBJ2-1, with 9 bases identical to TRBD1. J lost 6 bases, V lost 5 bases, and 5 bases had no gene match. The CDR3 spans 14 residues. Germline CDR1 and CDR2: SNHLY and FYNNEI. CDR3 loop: CASSRQGVTNEQFF. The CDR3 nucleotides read TGTGCCAGCAGTCGACAGGGGGTGACCAATGAGCAGTTCTTC.

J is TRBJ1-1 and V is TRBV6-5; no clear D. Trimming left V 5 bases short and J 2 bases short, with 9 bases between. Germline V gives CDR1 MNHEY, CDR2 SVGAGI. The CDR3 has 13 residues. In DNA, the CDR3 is TGTGCCAGCAGTCGAACCCTAAACACTGAAGCTTTCTTT. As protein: CASSRTLNTEAFF.

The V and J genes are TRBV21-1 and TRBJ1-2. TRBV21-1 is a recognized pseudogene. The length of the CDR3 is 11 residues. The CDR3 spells CASSKVYGYTF. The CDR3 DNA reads TGTGCCAGCAGCAAAGTGTATGGCTACACCTTC.